This is a list of T cell receptor beta chains from one sample in a study of cytomegalovirus exposure and HLA in healthy donors. Assay: immunoSEQ multiplex PCR; the TCRdb copy retains only in-frame clones and omits some. Found here are about 200,000 clones, about 83% of them singletons; the top ten hold just over 1.4%. What was sequenced was PBMCs. All receptors derive from a girl aged 10 to 17 in good health and CMV-seronegative. Each CDR3 is given with its conserved first and last residue. D genes are given only for firm matches. The size entry is marked missing in some rows and otherwise reads once, few, many or a size class.

CDR3nt	CDR3aa	d_gene	v_gene	abundance	j_gene
TGTGCCAGTAGTGAGGGGGAGGGCAGGCAGCCCCAGCATTTT	CASSEGEGRQPQHF	NA	TRBV19	NA	TRBJ1-5
TGTGCCAGCAGCTTCTTAGCGAGGGTCCCCGCAGATACGCAGTATTTT	CASSFLARVPADTQYF	NA	TRBV7-9	NA	TRBJ2-3
TGTGCCAGCAGCTTAGATAGTGGGGGCGCAACCGGGGAGCTGTTTTTT	CASSLDSGGATGELFF	NA	TRBV11-2	NA	TRBJ2-2
TGTGCCACCTACGAACCAGATACGCAGTATTTT	CATYEPDTQYF	NA	TRBV6-5	few	TRBJ2-3
TGTGCCAGCAGCTTGTACCGGGACAGTAATTCACCCCTCCACTTT	CASSLYRDSNSPLHF	TRBD1	TRBV7-3	NA	TRBJ1-6
TGTGCCACCCGAGGGACAGGGGATTATGGCTACACCTTC	CATRGTGDYGYTF	TRBD1	TRBV10-3	few	TRBJ1-2
TGTGCCAGCAGCCCCCCCAGGGGTGGCCTTGATGAGCAGTTCTTC	CASSPPRGGLDEQFF	NA	TRBV7-9	NA	TRBJ2-1
TGTGCCAGCAGCTTAACCCCCGGCGGAGCGGGAGTGAGAGAGACCCAGTACTTC	CASSLTPGGAGVRETQYF	TRBD2	TRBV13	NA	TRBJ2-5
TGTGCCAGCAGTATCCTGGGACTTAATCAGCCCCAGCATTTT	CASSILGLNQPQHF	NA	TRBV28	once	TRBJ1-5
TGTGCCAGCAGGGAGGGAGCTCGAATGTCTTCCTACAATGAGCAGTTCTTC	CASREGARMSSYNEQFF	NA	TRBV28	NA	TRBJ2-1
TGTGCCAGCAGTTACAAGGGGTCCCTAGCCAAAAACATTCAGTACTTC	CASSYKGSLAKNIQYF	NA	TRBV6-5	NA	TRBJ2-4
TGTGCCTGGGCAACCGGGACAGCCTATGGCTACACCTTC	CAWATGTAYGYTF	TRBD1	TRBV30	NA	TRBJ1-2
TGTGCCAGCAGCCCCCGAGGACAGGGTCGTTACGAGCAGTACTTC	CASSPRGQGRYEQYF	TRBD1	TRBV27	NA	TRBJ2-7
TGTGCCTGGAGTGGACCTCGACAGGGGGCGAACACTGAAGCTTTCTTT	CAWSGPRQGANTEAFF	TRBD1	TRBV30	NA	TRBJ1-1
TGTGCCAGCAGCGACGGACTAGAGAATGAGCAGTTCTTC	CASSDGLENEQFF	TRBD2	TRBV9	NA	TRBJ2-1
TGTGCCAGCAGCGTATCGGGGGGGACACCCTACGAGCAGTACTTC	CASSVSGGTPYEQYF	TRBD2	TRBV9	NA	TRBJ2-7
TGTGCCAGCAGCTTGCAGGGAACAGATACGCAGTATTTT	CASSLQGTDTQYF	NA	TRBV5-6	once	TRBJ2-3
TGTGCCAGCAGCTACACCGGGACAGGGAACTATGGCTACACCTTC	CASSYTGTGNYGYTF	TRBD1	TRBV7-2	NA	TRBJ1-2
TGCAGCGTTCTTCCTCAAGCCTATGGCTACACCTTC	CSVLPQAYGYTF	NA	TRBV29-1	NA	TRBJ1-2
TGCGCCAGCAGCTTTACTAGCGGGAGCATGAATGAGCAGTTCTTC	CASSFTSGSMNEQFF	TRBD2	TRBV5-1	few	TRBJ2-1
TGCGCCAGCAGCTTAACCCCAGGACAGGGGTACGAGCAGTACTTC	CASSLTPGQGYEQYF	TRBD1	TRBV5-1	once	TRBJ2-7